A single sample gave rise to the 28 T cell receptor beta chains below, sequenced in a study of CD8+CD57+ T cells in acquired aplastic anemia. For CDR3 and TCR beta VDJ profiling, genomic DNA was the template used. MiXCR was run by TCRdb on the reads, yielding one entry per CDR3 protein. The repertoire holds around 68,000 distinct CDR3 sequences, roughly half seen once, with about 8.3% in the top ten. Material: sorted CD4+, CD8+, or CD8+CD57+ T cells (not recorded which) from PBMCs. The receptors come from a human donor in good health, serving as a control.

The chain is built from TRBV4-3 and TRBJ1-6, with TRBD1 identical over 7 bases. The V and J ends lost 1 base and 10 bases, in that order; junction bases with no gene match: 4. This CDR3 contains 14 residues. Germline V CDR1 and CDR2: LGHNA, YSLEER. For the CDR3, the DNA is TGCGCCAGCAGCCAAGGTGCAGGGGGGTCACCCCTCCACTTT. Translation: CASSQGAGGSPLHF.

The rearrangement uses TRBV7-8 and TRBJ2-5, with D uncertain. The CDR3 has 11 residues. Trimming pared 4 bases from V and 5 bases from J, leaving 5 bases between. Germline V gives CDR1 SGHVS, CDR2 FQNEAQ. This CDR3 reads CASSSRETQYF. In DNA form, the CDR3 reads TGTGCCAGCAGCTCCCGGGAGACCCAGTACTTC. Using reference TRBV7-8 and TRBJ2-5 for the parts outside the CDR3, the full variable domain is GAGVSQSPRYKVAKRGQDVALRCDPISGHVSLFWYQQALGQGPEFLTYFQNEAQLDKSGLPSDRFFAERPEGSVSTLKIQRTQQEDSAVYLCASSSRETQYFGPGTRLLVL.

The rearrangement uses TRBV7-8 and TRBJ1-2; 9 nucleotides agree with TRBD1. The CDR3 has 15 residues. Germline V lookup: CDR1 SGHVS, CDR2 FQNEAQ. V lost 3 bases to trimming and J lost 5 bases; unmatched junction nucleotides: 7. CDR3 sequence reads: CASSLESGTGYGYTF. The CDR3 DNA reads TGTGCCAGCAGCTTGGAATCCGGGACAGGGTATGGCTACACCTTC.

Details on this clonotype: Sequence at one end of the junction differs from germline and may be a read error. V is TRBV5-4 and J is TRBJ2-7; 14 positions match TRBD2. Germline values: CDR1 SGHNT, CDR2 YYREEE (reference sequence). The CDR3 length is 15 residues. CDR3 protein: CASSVGLAGGDEQYF. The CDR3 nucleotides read TGCGCCAGCAGCGTCGGACTAGCGGGAGGTGACGAGCAGTACTTC.

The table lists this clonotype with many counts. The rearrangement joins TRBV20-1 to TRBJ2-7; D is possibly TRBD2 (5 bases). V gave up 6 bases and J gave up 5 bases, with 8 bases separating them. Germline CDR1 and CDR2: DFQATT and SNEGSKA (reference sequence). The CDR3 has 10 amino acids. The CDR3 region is CSAFSDEQYF. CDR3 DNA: TGCAGTGCCTTTAGCGACGAGCAGTACTTC.

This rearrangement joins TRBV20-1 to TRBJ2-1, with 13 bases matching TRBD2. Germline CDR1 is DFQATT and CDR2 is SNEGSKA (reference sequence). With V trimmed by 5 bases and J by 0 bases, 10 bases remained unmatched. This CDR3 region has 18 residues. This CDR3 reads CSALGLAGATSSYNEQFF. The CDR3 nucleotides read TGCAGTGCTTTAGGACTAGCGGGGGCTACGAGCTCCTACAATGAGCAGTTCTTC.

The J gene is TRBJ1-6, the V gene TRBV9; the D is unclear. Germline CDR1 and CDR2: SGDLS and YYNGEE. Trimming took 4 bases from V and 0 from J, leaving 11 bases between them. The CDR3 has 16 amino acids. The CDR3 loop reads CASSLGGSSYNSPLHF. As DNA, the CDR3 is TGTGCCAGCAGCTTGGGAGGGAGCTCCTATAATTCACCCCTCCACTTT.

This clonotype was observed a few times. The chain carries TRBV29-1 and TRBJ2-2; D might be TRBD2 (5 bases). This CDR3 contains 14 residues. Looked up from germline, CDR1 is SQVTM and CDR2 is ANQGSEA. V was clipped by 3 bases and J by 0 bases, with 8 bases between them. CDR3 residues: CSVDGGANTGELFF. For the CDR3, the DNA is TGCAGCGTTGATGGAGGAGCGAACACCGGGGAGCTGTTTTTT.

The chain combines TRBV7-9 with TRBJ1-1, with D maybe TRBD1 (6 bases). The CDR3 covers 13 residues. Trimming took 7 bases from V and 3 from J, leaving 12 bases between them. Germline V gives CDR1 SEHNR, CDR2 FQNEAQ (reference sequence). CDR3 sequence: CASKRSGDTEAFF. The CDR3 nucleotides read TGTGCCAGCAAGAGGTCAGGGGACACTGAAGCTTTCTTT.

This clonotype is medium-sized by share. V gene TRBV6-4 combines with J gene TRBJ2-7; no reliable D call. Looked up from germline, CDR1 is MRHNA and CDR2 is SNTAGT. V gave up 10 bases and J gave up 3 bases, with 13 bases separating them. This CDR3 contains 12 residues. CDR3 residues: CATPYRNYEQYF. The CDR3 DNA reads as TGTGCCACCCCCTACAGAAACTACGAGCAGTACTTC.

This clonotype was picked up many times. CDR3 in amino acids: CASSLEGVKYF. The CDR3 DNA is TGTGCCAGCAGTTTGGAGGGGGTCAAGTACTTC. The chain couples TRBV12-3 or TRBV12-4 to TRBJ2-5; D is perhaps TRBD1 or TRBD2 (6 bases each). V was trimmed by 3 bases and J by 12 bases, leaving 11 bases between them. The CDR3 covers 11 residues.

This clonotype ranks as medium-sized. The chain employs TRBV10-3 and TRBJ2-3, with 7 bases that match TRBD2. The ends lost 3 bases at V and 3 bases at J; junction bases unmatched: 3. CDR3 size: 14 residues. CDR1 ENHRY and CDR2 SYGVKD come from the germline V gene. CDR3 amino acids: CAISERGDTDTQYF. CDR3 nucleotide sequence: TGTGCCATCAGTGAACGGGGGGATACAGATACGCAGTATTTT.

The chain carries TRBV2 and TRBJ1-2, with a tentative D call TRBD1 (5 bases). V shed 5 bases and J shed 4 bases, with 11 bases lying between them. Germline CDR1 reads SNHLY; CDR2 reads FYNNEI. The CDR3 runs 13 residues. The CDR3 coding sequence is TGTGCCAGCAGTAGACCAGGGCCCTATGGCTACACCTTC. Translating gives CASSRPGPYGYTF.

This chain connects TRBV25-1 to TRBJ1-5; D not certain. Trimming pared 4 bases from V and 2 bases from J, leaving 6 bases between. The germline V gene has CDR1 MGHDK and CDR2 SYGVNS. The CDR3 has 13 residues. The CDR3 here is CASSGTRNQPQHF. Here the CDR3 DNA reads TGTGCCAGCAGTGGAACCCGCAATCAGCCCCAGCATTTT.

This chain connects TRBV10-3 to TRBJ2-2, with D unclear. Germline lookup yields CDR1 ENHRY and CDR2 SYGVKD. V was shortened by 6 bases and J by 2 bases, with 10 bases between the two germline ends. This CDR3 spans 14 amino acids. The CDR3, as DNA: TGTGCCATCAGCCAGGAGCTAAACACCGGGGAGCTGTTTTTT. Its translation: CAISQELNTGELFF.

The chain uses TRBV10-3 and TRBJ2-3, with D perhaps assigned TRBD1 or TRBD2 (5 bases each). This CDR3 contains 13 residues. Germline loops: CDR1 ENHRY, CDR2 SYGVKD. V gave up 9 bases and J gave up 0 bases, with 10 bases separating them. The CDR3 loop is CAIRGPSTDTQYF. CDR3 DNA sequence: TGTGCCATAAGGGGACCCAGCACAGATACGCAGTATTTT.

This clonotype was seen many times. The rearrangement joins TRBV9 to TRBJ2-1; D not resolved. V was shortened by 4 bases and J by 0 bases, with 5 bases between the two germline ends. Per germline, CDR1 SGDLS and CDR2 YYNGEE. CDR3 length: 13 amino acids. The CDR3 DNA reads TGTGCCAGCAGCACCAGCTCCTACAATGAGCAGTTCTTC. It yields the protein CASSTSSYNEQFF.

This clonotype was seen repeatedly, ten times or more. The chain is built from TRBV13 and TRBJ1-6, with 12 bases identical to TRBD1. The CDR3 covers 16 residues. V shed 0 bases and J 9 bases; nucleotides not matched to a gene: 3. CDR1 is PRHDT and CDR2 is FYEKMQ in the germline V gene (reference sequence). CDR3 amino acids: CASSLGGDRGLSPLHF. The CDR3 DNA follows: TGTGCCAGCAGCTTAGGAGGGGACAGGGGGCTTTCACCCCTCCACTTT.

This CDR3 reads CASSGQGTNTEAFF. The CDR3 coding sequence is TGTGCCAGCAGTGGACAGGGTACGAACACTGAAGCTTTCTTT. The rearrangement links TRBV2 to TRBJ1-1; 7 bases are shared with TRBD1. V dropped 4 bases and J dropped 1; count of bases not matched to a gene: 3. Germline V gene lookup returns CDR1 SNHLY and CDR2 FYNNEI. CDR3 length equals 14 residues.

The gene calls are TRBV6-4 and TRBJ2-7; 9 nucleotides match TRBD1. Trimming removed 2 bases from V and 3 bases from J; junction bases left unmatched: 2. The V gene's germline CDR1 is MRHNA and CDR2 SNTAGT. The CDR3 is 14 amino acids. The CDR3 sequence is CASSDGTGHYEQYF. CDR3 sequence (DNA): TGTGCCAGCAGTGACGGGACAGGGCACTACGAGCAGTACTTC.

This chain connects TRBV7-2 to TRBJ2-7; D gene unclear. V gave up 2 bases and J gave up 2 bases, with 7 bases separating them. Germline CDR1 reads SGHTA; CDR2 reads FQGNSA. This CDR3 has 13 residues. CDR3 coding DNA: TGTGCCAGCAGCTTACACACTACCTACGAGCAGTACTTC. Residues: CASSLHTTYEQYF.

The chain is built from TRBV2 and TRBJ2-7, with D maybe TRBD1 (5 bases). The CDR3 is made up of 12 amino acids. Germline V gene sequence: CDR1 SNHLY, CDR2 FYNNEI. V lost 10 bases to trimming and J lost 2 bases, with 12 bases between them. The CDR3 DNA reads TGTGCCACCTGGGGCGTCGCCTACGAGCAGTACTTC. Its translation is CATWGVAYEQYF.

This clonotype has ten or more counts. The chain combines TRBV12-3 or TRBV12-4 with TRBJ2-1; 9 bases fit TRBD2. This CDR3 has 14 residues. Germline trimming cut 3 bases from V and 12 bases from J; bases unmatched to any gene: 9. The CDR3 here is CASSFQREASAQFF. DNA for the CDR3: TGTGCCAGCAGTTTCCAGCGGGAGGCGTCGGCGCAGTTCTTC.

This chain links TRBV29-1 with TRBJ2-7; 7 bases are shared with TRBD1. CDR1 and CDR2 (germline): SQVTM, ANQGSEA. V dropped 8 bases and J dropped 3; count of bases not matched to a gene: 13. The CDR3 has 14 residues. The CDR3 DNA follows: TGCAGCCAAGATGGAGCAGGGGGTCTCTACGAGCAGTACTTC. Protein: CSQDGAGGLYEQYF.

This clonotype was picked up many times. The CDR3 protein is CASSIEGVANTGELFF. The CDR3 DNA follows: TGTGCCAGTAGTATAGAAGGCGTAGCGAACACCGGGGAGCTGTTTTTT. The gene calls are TRBV19 and TRBJ2-2; no clear D gene. V was cut by 0 bases and J by 0 bases, with 8 bases left in between. Per the germline V gene, CDR1 is LNHDA and CDR2 is SQIVND (reference sequence). The CDR3 covers 16 residues.

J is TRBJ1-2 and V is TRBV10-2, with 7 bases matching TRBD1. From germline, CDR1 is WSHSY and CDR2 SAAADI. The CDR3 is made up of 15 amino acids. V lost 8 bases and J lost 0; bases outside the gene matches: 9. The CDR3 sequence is CASYPGQAPNYGYTF. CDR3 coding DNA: TGCGCCAGCTACCCCGGACAGGCTCCTAACTATGGCTACACCTTC.

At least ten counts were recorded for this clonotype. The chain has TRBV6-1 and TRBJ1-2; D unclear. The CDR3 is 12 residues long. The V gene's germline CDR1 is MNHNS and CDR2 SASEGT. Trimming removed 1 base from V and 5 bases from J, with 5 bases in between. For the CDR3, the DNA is TGTGCCAGCAGTGAAGTCGGATATGGCTACACCTTC. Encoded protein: CASSEVGYGYTF.

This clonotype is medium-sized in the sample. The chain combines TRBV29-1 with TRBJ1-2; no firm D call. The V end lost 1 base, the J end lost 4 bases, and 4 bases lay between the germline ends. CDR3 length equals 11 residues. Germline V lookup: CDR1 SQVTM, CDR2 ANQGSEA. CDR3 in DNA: TGCAGCGTTGAAGGGCTCTATGGCTACACCTTC. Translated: CSVEGLYGYTF.